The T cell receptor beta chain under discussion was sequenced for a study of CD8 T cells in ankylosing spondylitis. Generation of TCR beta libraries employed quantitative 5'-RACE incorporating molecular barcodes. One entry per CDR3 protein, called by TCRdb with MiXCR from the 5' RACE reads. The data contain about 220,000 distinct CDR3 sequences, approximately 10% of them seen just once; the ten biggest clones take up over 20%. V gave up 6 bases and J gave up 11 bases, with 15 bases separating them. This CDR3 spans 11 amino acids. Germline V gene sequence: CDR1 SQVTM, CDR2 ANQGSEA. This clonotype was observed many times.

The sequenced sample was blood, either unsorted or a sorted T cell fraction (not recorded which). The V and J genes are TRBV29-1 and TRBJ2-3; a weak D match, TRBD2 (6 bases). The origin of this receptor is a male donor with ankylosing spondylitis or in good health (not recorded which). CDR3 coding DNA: TGCAGCGTCGGGACTGACCATAAGCAGTATTTT. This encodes CSVGTDHKQYF.